The clone carrying this TCR beta chain was detected only a few times. The antigen remains unidentified. The data derive from a study of T cell repertoires in cytomegalovirus infection. Study details: It was recently identified HLA-C-restricted and well-studied HLA-B-restricted CMV epitopes that the study used.

This CDR3 comprises 18 residues. The germline V gene has CDR1 SGHNT and CDR2 YENEEA. V trimming: 3 bases; J trimming: 4 bases; junction bases outside the gene matches: 15. Notes on the study in general: The ex vivo response showed dominance by HLA-C-restricted CMV-specific TCR beta clonotypes.

TCRdb analysed the reads with MiXCR anew, one entry per CDR3 protein. The table records hundreds of thousands of distinct CDR3 sequences, about 33% of them present only once. Sample: cultured PBMCs, taken from culture after CMV antigen stimulation. This sequence originates from a human donor in good health (CMV status not recorded). Some clones in this sample may be carry-over from other donors' samples. This chain connects TRBV11-3 to TRBJ2-3; 8 nucleotides align to TRBD2. CDR3 DNA: TGTGCCAGCAGCTTTGGAGGGGTAGCGGGACGAAGGGCAGATACGCAGTATTTT. Its translation: CASSFGGVAGRRADTQYF.